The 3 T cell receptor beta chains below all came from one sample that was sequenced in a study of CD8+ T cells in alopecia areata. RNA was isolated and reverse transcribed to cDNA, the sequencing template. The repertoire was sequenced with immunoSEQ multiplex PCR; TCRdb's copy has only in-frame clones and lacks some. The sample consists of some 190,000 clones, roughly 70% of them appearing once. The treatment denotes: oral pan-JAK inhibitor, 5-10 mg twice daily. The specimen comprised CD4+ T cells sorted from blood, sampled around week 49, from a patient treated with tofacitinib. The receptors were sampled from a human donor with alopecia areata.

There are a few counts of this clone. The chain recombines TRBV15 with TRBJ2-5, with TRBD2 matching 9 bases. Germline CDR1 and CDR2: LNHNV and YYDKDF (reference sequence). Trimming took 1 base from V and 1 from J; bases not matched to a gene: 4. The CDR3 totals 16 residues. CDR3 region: CATSRVSSGGQETQYF. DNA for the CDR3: TGTGCCACCAGCAGAGTTAGTAGCGGGGGCCAAGAGACCCAGTACTTC.

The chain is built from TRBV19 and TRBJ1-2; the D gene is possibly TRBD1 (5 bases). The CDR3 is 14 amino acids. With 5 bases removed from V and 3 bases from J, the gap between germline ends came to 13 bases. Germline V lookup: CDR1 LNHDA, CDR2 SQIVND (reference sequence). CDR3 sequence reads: CASSPLGGDYGYTF. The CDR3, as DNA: TGTGCCAGTAGTCCCCTGGGAGGGGACTATGGCTACACCTTC.

CDR3 sequence: CAWIGTGGTEQYF. The CDR3 nucleotides are TGTGCCTGGATCGGGACAGGGGGTACGGAGCAGTACTTC. The rearrangement uses TRBV30 and TRBJ2-7, with TRBD1 matching over 11 bases. This CDR3 spans 13 amino acids. Looked up from germline, CDR1 is GTSNPN and CDR2 is SVGIG (reference sequence). Losses at the gene ends were 4 bases for V and 7 bases for J; bases not matched to a gene: 6.